This is a list of T cell receptor beta chains from one sample in a study of T cell repertoires in cytomegalovirus infection. Each CDR3 protein is one row after TCRdb ran MiXCR on the reads. The table includes 350,000 to 550,000 distinct CDR3 sequences, approximately 30% detected once. Sequencing input: PBMCs. The receptors originated from a human donor in good health (CMV status not recorded). Some clones in this sample may be carry-over from other donors' samples. Both conserved end residues are part of each CDR3. A D gene is named only where the DNA matches it firmly. Some rows mark clone size as missing; the rest say once, few, many or name a class of expanded clone.

J gene,V gene,D gene,clone size,CDR3 protein,CDR3 DNA
TRBJ1-5,TRBV20-1,NA,NA,CSARGGSSNQPQHF,TGCAGTGCTAGAGGGGGGTCAAGCAATCAGCCCCAGCATTTT
TRBJ1-2,TRBV11-2,NA,many,CASSVDGYGYTF,TGTGCCAGCTCTGTAGATGGCTATGGCTACACCTTC
TRBJ2-3,TRBV10-1,NA,few,CASSGRRPGATDTQYF,TGCGCCAGCAGTGGCCGAAGACCGGGAGCCACAGATACGCAGTATTTT
TRBJ2-3,TRBV7-2,TRBD2,many,CASSLSWRGGDRGDTQYF,TGTGCCAGCAGCTTAAGTTGGCGGGGGGGGGACCGCGGAGATACGCAGTATTTT
TRBJ1-1,TRBV11-2,NA,few,CASTGTAWMNTEAFF,TGTGCCAGCACCGGGACGGCCTGGATGAACACTGAAGCTTTCTTT
TRBJ2-1,TRBV7-3,TRBD2,few,CASSSSGGGLGNEQFF,TGTGCCAGCAGCTCCTCCGGCGGGGGTTTAGGGAATGAGCAGTTCTTC
TRBJ1-5,TRBV18,TRBD1,few,CASSPMGQSNQPQHF,TGTGCCAGCTCACCGATGGGACAGAGCAATCAGCCCCAGCATTTT
TRBJ1-6,TRBV19,NA,few,CASKDKGRTYNSPLHF,TGTGCCAGTAAAGATAAGGGACGGACCTATAATTCACCCCTCCACTTT
TRBJ1-5,TRBV18,TRBD1,few,CASSQGTAAKDQPQHF,TGTGCCAGCTCACAAGGGACAGCCGCGAAGGATCAGCCCCAGCATTTT
TRBJ1-4,TRBV29-1,NA,NA,CSVGGTTYNEKLFF,TGCAGCGTTGGTGGGACAACCTATAATGAAAAACTGTTTTTT
TRBJ2-7,TRBV7-9,NA,many,CASSAGRGFYEQYF,TGTGCCAGCAGCGCGGGAAGGGGATTCTACGAGCAGTACTTC
TRBJ1-6,TRBV6-5,TRBD1,once,CASSPGGTDRSPLHF,TGTGCCAGCAGCCCAGGGGGGACAGACCGTTCACCCCTCCACTTT
TRBJ2-7,TRBV7-2,NA,NA,CASSLYSTENYEQYF,TGTGCCAGCAGCTTATATTCCACAGAAAACTACGAGCAGTACTTC
TRBJ2-2,TRBV7-6,NA,NA,CASSPNRANGELFF,TGTGCCAGCAGCCCGAACAGGGCGAACGGGGAGCTGTTTTTT
TRBJ1-2,TRBV4-3,NA,NA,CASSQDVGSGLGYGYTF,TGCGCCAGCAGCCAAGATGTAGGGTCAGGACTTGGCTATGGCTACACCTTC
TRBJ2-2,TRBV7-6,TRBD2,NA,CSSSSALATGELFF,TGTTCCAGCAGTTCAGCACTAGCGACCGGGGAGCTGTTTTTT
TRBJ2-3,TRBV5-1,NA,few,CASSGGRGTDTQYF,TGCGCCAGCAGCGGGGGGCGGGGCACAGATACGCAGTATTTT
TRBJ1-6,TRBV11-2,NA,NA,CASSVGQPYNSPLPF,TGTGCCAGCAGCGTAGGACAGCCATATAATTCACCCCTCCCCTTT
TRBJ1-2,TRBV7-2,TRBD1,many,CASRKSRDRLNYGYTF,TGTGCCAGCAGAAAGTCCCGGGACAGGCTGAACTATGGCTACACCTTC
TRBJ2-7,TRBV7-2,TRBD1,many,CASSTVGTASYEQYF,TGTGCCAGCAGTACGGTCGGGACAGCCTCCTACGAGCAGTACTTC
TRBJ1-2,TRBV7-2,TRBD1,many,CASRGDRGHNYGYTF,TGTGCCAGCAGGGGCGACAGGGGGCATAACTATGGCTACACCTTC
TRBJ2-7,TRBV5-5,NA,NA,CASSRDGNYEQYF,TGTGCCAGCAGCAGGGACGGTAACTACGAGCAGTACTTC
TRBJ2-2,TRBV4-1,TRBD2,few,CASSRERGGRVDTGELFF,TGCGCCAGCTCTCGGGAGCGGGGGGGCCGTGTCGACACCGGGGAGCTGTTTTTT
TRBJ1-4,TRBV25-1,NA,once,CASSEMRGREKLFF,TGTGCCAGCAGTGAGATGAGGGGCCGCGAAAAACTGTTTTTT
TRBJ1-3,TRBV7-4,NA,NA,CASSFWTGTSGNTIYF,TGTGCCAGCAGCTTTTGGACCGGGACCTCTGGAAACACCATATATTTT
TRBJ2-7,TRBV10-3,TRBD1,many,CAISESTGEYDEQYF,TGTGCCATCAGTGAGTCCACAGGGGAATACGACGAGCAGTACTTC
TRBJ2-5,TRBV19,TRBD1,few,CASSTHRDRWQETQYF,TGTGCCAGTAGTACCCACCGGGACAGGTGGCAAGAGACCCAGTACTTC
TRBJ1-1,TRBV7-8,NA,many,CASSLDRGNTEAFF,TGTGCCAGCAGCTTAGATAGGGGGAACACTGAAGCTTTCTTT
TRBJ2-1,TRBV7-9,NA,NA,CASSLVGPIYNEQFF,TGTGCCAGCAGCTTAGTAGGGCCTATCTACAATGAGCAGTTCTTC
TRBJ2-5,TRBV25-1,TRBD1,NA,CARRQGARETQYF,TGTGCCAGACGACAGGGGGCGCGGGAGACCCAGTACTTC
TRBJ2-1,TRBV5-1,TRBD2,few,CASSPDSGGPFQFF,TGCGCCAGCAGTCCGGATAGCGGGGGCCCATTTCAGTTCTTC
TRBJ1-1,TRBV28,TRBD1,few,CASHRTRQGHTEAFF,TGTGCCAGCCACAGGACTCGACAGGGTCACACTGAAGCTTTCTTT
TRBJ2-3,TRBV11-2,NA,NA,CASSLDIADTQYF,TGTGCCAGCAGCTTGGACATCGCTGATACGCAGTATTTT
TRBJ1-2,TRBV7-8,NA,few,CASSPRDGYSGYTF,TGTGCCAGCAGCCCCAGGGACGGCTATTCTGGCTACACCTTC
TRBJ2-2,TRBV6-5,NA,NA,CASSYSGITGELFF,TGTGCCAGCAGTTACTCTGGGATCACCGGGGAGCTGTTTTTT
TRBJ1-4,TRBV6-5,TRBD1,few,CARPGQEVVNEKLFF,TGTGCCAGACCGGGACAGGAGGTCGTTAATGAAAAACTGTTTTTT
TRBJ1-4,TRBV18,TRBD1,NA,CASSRGQPSTNEKLFF,TGTGCCAGCTCACGGGGACAGCCATCAACTAATGAAAAACTGTTTTTT
TRBJ2-1,TRBV7-9,TRBD2,few,CASSTSGGLYNEQFF,TGTGCCAGCAGCACTAGCGGGGGGCTGTACAATGAGCAGTTCTTC
TRBJ2-5,TRBV7-6,NA,many,CASSPRIGKVETQYF,TGTGCCAGCAGCCCGAGGATTGGCAAGGTGGAGACCCAGTACTTC
TRBJ2-3,TRBV5-4,NA,few,CASSLTGLAGNTDTQYF,TGTGCCAGCAGCTTGACTGGGCTAGCTGGGAATACAGATACGCAGTATTTT
TRBJ1-4,TRBV6-1,NA,NA,CASSEWPQGGDTRRGLFF,TGTGCCAGCAGTGAATGGCCCCAAGGTGGGGACACCAGGCGCGGACTGTTTTTT
TRBJ1-1,TRBV28,TRBD1,few,CASTGWRGLVNTEAFF,TGTGCCAGCACCGGGTGGAGGGGGCTGGTGAACACTGAAGCTTTCTTT
TRBJ1-6,TRBV5-6,NA,NA,CASSPGTCNSPLHF,TGTGCCAGCAGCCCCGGGACATGTAATTCACCCCTCCACTTT
TRBJ1-4,TRBV5-1,TRBD1,NA,CASSQRTGWSENLFF,TGCGCCAGCAGCCAACGGACAGGTTGGAGTGAAAACCTGTTTTTT
TRBJ2-3,TRBV11-3,NA,NA,CASSFDTTDTQYF,TGTGCCAGCAGCTTCGACACGACAGATACGCAGTATTTT
TRBJ2-3,TRBV2,NA,few,CASSVLRGLGTDTQYF,TGTGCCAGCAGTGTACTTCGGGGGCTTGGCACAGATACGCAGTATTTT
TRBJ2-2,TRBV29-1,TRBD1,few,CSVETGDTGELFF,TGCAGCGTGGAAACAGGGGACACCGGGGAGCTGTTTTTT
TRBJ2-5,TRBV11-2,TRBD1,few,CASSLGGTGEQETQYF,TGTGCCAGCAGCTTAGGCGGGACAGGGGAACAAGAGACCCAGTACTTC
TRBJ1-1,TRBV20-1,NA,NA,CSARGTRQNTEAFF,TGCAGTGCTAGGGGAACACGACAGAACACTGAAGCTTTCTTT
TRBJ1-5,TRBV7-8,NA,many,CASSLLADYSNQPQHF,TGTGCCAGCAGCTTACTGGCAGACTATAGCAATCAGCCCCAGCATTTT
TRBJ2-6,TRBV28,TRBD2,NA,CASRGGIGSGANVLTF,TGTGCCAGCAGGGGGGGGATAGGCTCTGGGGCCAACGTCCTGACTTTC
TRBJ1-3,TRBV7-8,NA,many,CASSFQPSGNTIYF,TGTGCCAGCAGCTTTCAGCCCTCTGGAAACACCATATATTTT
TRBJ2-7,TRBV7-8,TRBD1,many,CASSLAGTGPKSQYF,TGTGCCAGCAGCTTAGCGGGGACAGGCCCGAAGTCGCAGTACTTC
TRBJ2-1,TRBV6-2/TRBV6-3,TRBD1,few,CASSYPTETGGGNEQFF,TGTGCCAGCAGTTACCCAACGGAGACAGGGGGAGGCAATGAGCAGTTCTTC
TRBJ2-2,TRBV7-2,NA,many,CASSIRRDTAYRNTGELFF,TGTGCCAGCAGCATAAGACGGGACACAGCTTATCGGAACACCGGGGAGCTGTTTTTT
TRBJ2-3,TRBV7-2,NA,many,CASSVRPPASTDTQYF,TGTGCCAGCAGCGTTAGGCCTCCGGCTAGCACAGATACGCAGTATTTT
TRBJ2-6,TRBV7-8,NA,many,CASRLVGVSGANVLTF,TGTGCCAGCAGATTGGTGGGGGTCTCTGGGGCCAACGTCCTGACTTTC